This TCR beta chain was retrieved from a study of post-analysis software for immune sequencing data. Study-level results: The study found significantly lower normalized Chao1 diversity in multiple sclerosis patients than in controls. TRBV5-6, TRBV5-1 and TRBV20-1 were among four or five TRBV segments more frequent in patients than controls.

The CDR3 length is 15 residues. Losses at the gene ends were 6 bases for V and 0 bases for J; bases not matched to a gene: 4. The germline gives CDR1 WSHSY, CDR2 SAAADI. Concerning this clonotype: The antigen remains undetermined.

TCR beta cDNA libraries included unique molecular identifiers. It was from roughly 1 to 10 million T cells that about half a million cDNA molecules came. One entry per CDR3 protein, called by TCRdb with MiXCR from the PCR reads. The data contain about 770,000 distinct CDR3 sequences, roughly 46% of them seen just once; the ten biggest clones take up 4.9%. The sequencing input was blood. This receptor was taken from a girl between 5 and 17 years old with multiple sclerosis. The chain employs TRBV10-2 and TRBJ2-5, with TRBD2 identical over 10 bases. The CDR3 DNA reads TGCGCCAGCAGGCTAGCGGGAGAGTACCAAGAGACCCAGTACTTC. It is translated as CASRLAGEYQETQYF.